Below, 11 T cell receptor beta chains from the same sample are listed, as sequenced in a study of Ad26.COV2.S vaccination and SARS-CoV-2 variants. Treatment denoted: some 20 received Ad26.COV2.S at low or high dose, single or two shots; roughly 5 received placebo; per-sample allocation not given. Following the first vaccine or placebo injection, samples were taken on day 63. This table comes from immunoSEQ multiplex PCR, and its TCRdb copy is limited to in-frame clones, with some not included. The sample carries fewer than 400,000 clones, 86% recorded once. The sample was peripheral blood, taken in a trial of Ad26.COV2.S vaccine versus placebo. All receptors come from a person between 18 and 60 years old who received the Ad26.COV2.S COVID-19 vaccine or a placebo.

This chain connects TRBV6-5 to TRBJ1-3, with TRBD1 as a possible D gene (6 bases). Trimming removed 4 bases at V and 2 bases at J, with 12 bases between. The CDR3 has 15 residues. Germline V gives CDR1 MNHEY, CDR2 SVGAGI. The CDR3 loop reads CASSFRGGAGNTIYF. The CDR3 coding sequence is TGTGCCAGCAGTTTCCGAGGGGGTGCTGGAAACACCATATATTTT.

This chain uses TRBV9 with TRBJ1-5, with D hard to call. This CDR3 is 14 amino acids long. Germline CDR1 reads SGDLS; CDR2 reads YYNGEE. The V gene lost 0 bases and the J gene lost 5 bases, with 9 bases spanning the gap. Written as DNA, the CDR3 is TGTGCCAGCAGCGTAGATACCCGCGATCAGCCCCAGCATTTT. Protein sequence: CASSVDTRDQPQHF.

The J gene is TRBJ2-3, the V gene TRBV4-3; D remains unclear. The germline CDR1 and CDR2 sequences are LGHNA and YSLEER. V lost 1 base, J lost 2 bases, and 13 bases lay in between. The CDR3 loop spans 16 amino acids. CDR3 residues: CASSQGLGGPTDTQYF. The CDR3 DNA reads TGCGCCAGCAGCCAAGGGTTGGGCGGCCCCACAGATACGCAGTATTTT.

V is TRBV6-2 or TRBV6-3 and J is TRBJ1-6, with TRBD1 identical over 11 bases. The length of the CDR3 is 18 residues. Germline CDR1 MNHEY, CDR2 SVGEGT. V shed 2 bases, J shed 0 bases, and the junction held 3 bases outside the gene matches. The chain's CDR3 is CASSYRDRGTSYNSPLHF. The CDR3 bases are TGTGCCAGCAGTTACCGGGACAGGGGGACCTCCTATAATTCACCCCTCCACTTT.

The chain couples TRBV11-2 to TRBJ1-5; tentatively, D is TRBD1 (5 bases). The CDR3 covers 13 residues. CDR1 is SGHAT, CDR2 FQNNGV, per germline. Trimming left V 5 bases short and J 6 bases short, with 11 bases between. The CDR3 DNA follows: TGTGCCAGCAGCCTTTCAGGGAGTCAGCCCCAGCATTTT. Translation gives CASSLSGSQPQHF.

The chain uses TRBV24-1 and TRBJ1-4, with 7 nucleotides matching TRBD1. Germline values: CDR1 KGHDR, CDR2 SFDVKD. Germline trimming cut 11 bases from V and 6 bases from J; bases unmatched to any gene: 8. The CDR3 length is 13 residues. Written as DNA, the CDR3 is TGTGCCAACCCGACAGGGATAGATGAAAAACTGTTTTTT. Protein sequence: CANPTGIDEKLFF.

The CDR3 bases are TGTGCCAGCTCACCAGGGCAGGGGAGACACGAGCAGTACTTC. Protein product: CASSPGQGRHEQYF. The rearrangement uses TRBV18 and TRBJ2-7, with D perhaps TRBD1 (6 bases). The V end lost 2 bases, the J end lost 5 bases, and 13 bases lay between the germline ends. Per the germline V gene, CDR1 is KGHSH and CDR2 is LQKENI. This CDR3 spans 14 amino acids.

This clone was picked up a small number of times. At one boundary the junction diverges from the germline segment, which might be a read error. The V and J genes are TRBV7-7 and TRBJ2-1; 8 bases agree with TRBD1. CDR3 length equals 15 residues. Germline values: CDR1 SSHAT, CDR2 FNYEAQ (reference sequence). The CDR3 bases are TGTGCTAGCAGCTTGGCCGGGACAGGAAGCAATGAGCAGTTCTTC. Its translation: CASSLAGTGSNEQFF.

CDR3: CASSLVQGHGYTF. The CDR3 bases are TGCGCCAGCAGCTTGGTACAGGGTCATGGCTACACCTTC. The chain combines TRBV5-1 with TRBJ1-2; maybe TRBD1 (6 bases). CDR1 is SGHRS and CDR2 is YFSETQ in the germline V gene. V was cut by 0 bases and J by 6 bases, with 9 bases left in between. There are 13 residues in the CDR3.

The CDR3 loop reads CASSYGRAAAQYF. The CDR3 DNA reads TGTGCCAGCAGTTACGGCCGGGCCGCCGCCCAGTACTTC. The chain combines TRBV6-5 with TRBJ2-5; D not certain. The CDR3 totals 13 residues. The germline gives CDR1 MNHEY, CDR2 SVGAGI. Deletions cut 2 bases from V and 9 bases from J, with 13 bases between.

The chain is built from TRBV7-2 and TRBJ2-4, with 8 bases fitting TRBD2. Losses at the gene ends were 5 bases for V and 10 bases for J; bases not matched to a gene: 4. There are 12 residues in the CDR3. The V gene's germline CDR1 is SGHTA and CDR2 FQGNSA. Here the CDR3 reads CASSTPSGIQYF. The CDR3 DNA sequence: TGTGCCAGCAGCACCCCTAGCGGGATTCAGTACTTC.